Here is one T cell receptor beta chain with its context. The antigen remains unidentified. The data derive from a study of cytomegalovirus exposure and HLA in healthy donors. Study details: It was reported in a later analysis that the same platform had been used for the roughly 130 validation repertoires as for the roughly 650 first-cohort repertoires. Study-level findings and limits: There were about 160 TCR beta chains listed as cytomegalovirus-associated. As confirmed in vitro, a few CMV-associated chains were specific for CMV antigens.

The protocol was immunoSEQ multiplex PCR, while the TCRdb copy is restricted to in-frame clones and leaves out a portion. Among 150,000 to 200,000 clones listed, roughly 86% were seen once. J lost 5 bases, V lost 7 bases, and 10 bases had no gene match. The CDR3 runs to 14 residues. CDR1 SQVTM and CDR2 ANQGSEA come from the germline V gene. Sequenced material: PBMCs. This chain joins TRBV29-1 and TRBJ1-1, with TRBD1 matching over 10 bases. This receptor was taken from a man aged 25 to 40 in good health and CMV-seropositive. The CDR3 DNA reads TGCAGCGCGGATTCTGACAGGGGGCGGACTGAAGCTTTCTTT. This encodes CSADSDRGRTEAFF.